The rows below give T cell receptor beta chains drawn from one sample of a study of early T cells in non-severe SARS-CoV-2 infection. Via MiXCR, TCRdb re-called the 5' RACE reads, giving one row per CDR3 protein. Here the sample spans some 57,000 distinct CDR3 sequences, 9.3% being singletons. The sample taken for sequencing was whole blood. These TCRs come from an adult who was a healthcare worker with PCR-confirmed SARS-CoV-2 infection or an uninfected control (not recorded which). Both conserved end residues are part of each CDR3. D genes are given only for firm matches. Size values are once, few and many counts, or a class for expanded clones, and some rows have none.

>-|few|TRBV7-9|TRBJ2-7
TGTGCCAGCAGACAGGACGGAGCCTACGAGCAGTACTTC
CASRQDGAYEQYF
>-|many|TRBV2|TRBJ1-1
TGTGCCAGCAAGGAGGGAAACACTGAAGCTTTCTTT
CASKEGNTEAFF
>TRBD2|many|TRBV7-2|TRBJ2-3
TGTGCCAGCAGCTTACTAGCGGGGGGGACCACAGATACGCAGTATTTT
CASSLLAGGTTDTQYF
>-|many|TRBV5-1|TRBJ2-7
TGCGCCAGCAGCTTGGGGCCAGGATCGAGGGAGCAGTACTTC
CASSLGPGSREQYF
>TRBD2|-|TRBV12-3/TRBV12-4|TRBJ2-2
TGTGCCAGCAGAGGGGGACTAGCGGGCCGGGAGCTGTTTTTT
CASRGGLAGRELFF
>TRBD2|few|TRBV2|TRBJ2-4
TGTGCCAGCAGTGACCGCCAACGGACTAGTCGCGAGGACATTCAGTACTTC
CASSDRQRTSREDIQYF
>TRBD1|-|TRBV5-4|TRBJ2-3
TGTGCCAGCAGCCACCGGGACAGGGCCACAGATACGCAGTATTTT
CASSHRDRATDTQYF
>TRBD1|-|TRBV30|TRBJ1-6
TGTGCCTGGGACAGGGGGCCTCCGAATTCACCCCTCCACTTT
CAWDRGPPNSPLHF
>TRBD1|-|TRBV28|TRBJ2-1
TGTGCCAGCAGTCTAGGACAGGGTTCCTACAATGAGCAGTTCTTC
CASSLGQGSYNEQFF
>-|-|TRBV5-4|TRBJ1-1
TGTGCCAGCAGTACCCAAGGGGCGGGCCCTGAAGCTTTCTTT
CASSTQGAGPEAFF
>TRBD1|few|TRBV5-1|TRBJ2-3
TGCGCCAGCAGCTTGGACGGACAGGGGGCGGATACGCAGTATTTT
CASSLDGQGADTQYF
>-|few|TRBV5-1|TRBJ2-7
TGCGCCAGCAGCTTGTTATCTCCCAGGGGACTCTCCTACGAGCAGTACTTC
CASSLLSPRGLSYEQYF
>-|-|TRBV10-3|TRBJ1-3
TGTGCCATCAGTGAGACAGGCAACGGAAACACCATATATTTT
CAISETGNGNTIYF
>TRBD1|few|TRBV9|TRBJ2-7
TGTGCCAGCAGCGAAGACAGGGGGTTTGGCGAGCAGTACTTC
CASSEDRGFGEQYF
>TRBD1|many|TRBV5-1|TRBJ2-7
TGCGCCAGCAGCTCAGCCGGGACAGCGAGTAACGAGCAGTACTTC
CASSSAGTASNEQYF
>-|-|TRBV9|TRBJ2-7
TGTGCCAGCAGCGTAGTGGGGGACTCCTTGGAGCAGTACTTC
CASSVVGDSLEQYF
>TRBD2|few|TRBV29-1|TRBJ2-1
TGCAGCTTCCTCCGGGGGGGCCTTTACAATGAGCAGTTCTTC
CSFLRGGLYNEQFF
>-|few|TRBV3-1|TRBJ1-1
TGTGCCAGCAGCCAAGAAAGGGGGACTGAAGTTTTCTTT
CASSQERGTEVFF
>-|-|TRBV6-5|TRBJ2-5
TGTGCCAGCAGTTTATTTTCGACTGGGGAGACCCAGTACTTC
CASSLFSTGETQYF
>-|-|TRBV7-9|TRBJ2-7
TGTGCCAGCAGCTCCGTCTCGGAGAACTACGAGCAGTACTTC
CASSSVSENYEQYF
>-|many|TRBV10-3|TRBJ1-2
TGTGCCATCACTGGGGGCCAGGGGTCTAACTATGGCTACACCTTC
CAITGGQGSNYGYTF
>-|few|TRBV6-2/TRBV6-3|TRBJ2-7
TGCGCAGCTAGCAGCCACTACGAGCAGTACTTC
CAASSHYEQYF
>-|-|TRBV6-1|TRBJ1-4
TGTGCCAGCAGCCCCCCGCGGGGGGCGGAAGAACTGTTTTTT
CASSPPRGAEELFF
>TRBD1|-|TRBV5-1|TRBJ1-6
TGCGCCAGCAGCATTGGACAGGCCCCGTCACCCCTCCACTTT
CASSIGQAPSPLHF
>-|many|TRBV29-1|TRBJ1-2
TGCAGCGTTGGGTCGGGGAGCTATGGCTACACCTTC
CSVGSGSYGYTF
>TRBD2|few|TRBV30|TRBJ2-7
TGTGCCTGGAGCCTCGGGGAGGGCTACGAGCAGTACTTC
CAWSLGEGYEQYF
>TRBD1|-|TRBV30|TRBJ2-7
TGTGCCTGGAGTCCGATGGACAGGCGCGACGAGCAGTACTTC
CAWSPMDRRDEQYF
>-|-|TRBV18|TRBJ2-5
TGTGCCAGCTCACCACGTCCGGGCCCAGAGACCCAGTACTTC
CASSPRPGPETQYF
>-|many|TRBV2|TRBJ1-1
TGTGCCAGCAGTGAGGCGGACGGGAACGGTGAAGCTTTCTTT
CASSEADGNGEAFF
>TRBD2|few|TRBV30|TRBJ2-1
TGTGCCTGGAGTGTACGGCCGCGGGGGGCCTACTACAATGAGCAGTTCTTC
CAWSVRPRGAYYNEQFF
>TRBD1|-|TRBV2|TRBJ1-5
TGTGCCAGCAGCCTACAGGGGGCACGTCAGCCCCAGCATTTT
CASSLQGARQPQHF
>TRBD2|-|TRBV19|TRBJ2-1
TGTGCCAGTAGTATAACAGCGGGGAACTACAATGAGCAGTTCTTC
CASSITAGNYNEQFF
>-|many|TRBV29-1|TRBJ1-1
TGCAGCGTTGACGGAGGCGAGACTGAAGCTTTCTTT
CSVDGGETEAFF
>-|many|TRBV7-6|TRBJ2-3
TGTGCCAGCAGCTACCGGGGGGATACGCAGTATTTT
CASSYRGDTQYF
>-|-|TRBV20-1|TRBJ1-4
TGCAGTGCCAAACTTAGGGCTGGGGAAAAACTGTTTTTT
CSAKLRAGEKLFF